The 32 T cell receptor beta chains reported below all come from one sample, sequenced in a study of blood T cell repertoires in COVID-19. Clones were sequenced by immunoSEQ multiplex PCR, and TCRdb holds only the in-frame ones, with some missing. This table has nearly 50,000 clones, over 75% appearing once. Sequences were obtained from peripheral blood. These receptors all stem from a woman aged 55-75 years with acute or convalescent COVID-19.

V and J are TRBV11-2 and TRBJ2-1, with 7 positions matching TRBD2. The ends lost 3 bases at V and 2 bases at J; junction bases unmatched: 10. The V gene's germline CDR1 is SGHAT and CDR2 FQNNGV. The CDR3 covers 17 residues. The CDR3 DNA is TGTGCCAGCAGCTTGGGCTTTCGCGGGGGTACCTACAATGAGCAGTTCTTC. Its protein product is CASSLGFRGGTYNEQFF. Combining the CDR3 with reference TRBV11-2 and TRBJ2-1 gives the whole variable domain EAGVAQSPRYKIIEKRQSVAFWCNPISGHATLYWYQQILGQGPKLLIQFQNNGVVDDSQLPKDRFSAERLKGVDSTLKIQPAKLEDSAVYLCASSLGFRGGTYNEQFFGPGTRLTVL.

This rearrangement joins TRBV6-5 to TRBJ2-7; D gene uncertain. Germline CDR1 MNHEY, CDR2 SVGAGI. V dropped 0 bases and J dropped 3 bases, with 6 bases sitting between them. The CDR3 runs to 13 residues. Here the CDR3 reads CASSYSEIYEQYF. The CDR3 DNA is TGTGCCAGCAGTTACTCGGAGATCTACGAGCAGTACTTC.

As concerns this clone: The junction shows a germline mismatch at one end, possibly a read error. The chain joins TRBV19 to TRBJ1-1; D is possibly TRBD1 (5 bases). Germline CDR1 is LNHDA and CDR2 is SQIVND (reference sequence). The CDR3 has 14 residues. The CDR3 spells CASSMGGRNAEAFF. The CDR3 coding sequence is TGTGCCAGTAGTATGGGGGGGAGGAACGCTGAAGCTTTCTTT. Together with reference TRBV19 and TRBJ1-1, the CDR3 gives the full variable domain: DGGITQSPKYLFRKEGQNVTLSCEQNLNHDAMYWYRQDPGQGLRLIYYSQIVNDFQKGDIAEGYSVSREKKESFPLTVTSAQKNPTAFYLCASSMGGRNAEAFFGQGTRLTVV.

The chain has TRBV5-1 and TRBJ2-7, with 8 bases matching TRBD1. The junction had 6 bases not matched to a gene; V was cut back by 3 bases and J by 4 bases. Germline values: CDR1 SGHRS, CDR2 YFSETQ. The CDR3 spans 14 residues. CDR3 in amino acids: CASSSRTGRYEQYF. The CDR3 coding sequence is TGCGCCAGCAGCTCGAGGACAGGGCGATACGAGCAGTACTTC.

The rearrangement links TRBV28 to TRBJ2-1; tentatively, D is TRBD2 (5 bases). CDR3 length equals 15 residues. Germline loops: CDR1 MDHEN, CDR2 SYDVKM. V lost 6 bases to trimming and J lost 6 bases, with 18 bases between them. The DNA for the CDR3 is TGTGCCAGCAGGCCTACCGGACTGCTTTTCAATGAGCAGTTCTTC. Amino acid sequence: CASRPTGLLFNEQFF.

The chain carries TRBV3-1 (or the pseudogene TRBV3-2) and TRBJ2-5; D not certain. Germline-derived CDR1 and CDR2 are LGHDT and YNNKEL (reference sequence). V shed 2 bases and J shed 4 bases, with 11 bases lying between them. CDR3 length equals 14 residues. The CDR3 here is CASSQRVRRETQYF. The CDR3 DNA is TGTGCCAGCAGCCAACGGGTCCGAAGAGAGACCCAGTACTTC.

This sequence joins TRBV5-1 and TRBJ1-1, with D unresolved. CDR3 length: 15 residues. Trimming took 4 bases from V and 4 from J, leaving 17 bases between them. In germline, CDR1 is SGHRS, CDR2 YFSETQ. The chain's CDR3 is CASSVLLGEGTEAFF. In DNA form, the CDR3 reads TGCGCCAGCAGCGTCCTCCTCGGGGAGGGCACTGAAGCTTTCTTT.

The V and J genes are TRBV12-5 and TRBJ2-3; 9 bases are shared with TRBD2. Germline values: CDR1 LGHNT, CDR2 FRNRAP. Unmatched junction bases numbered 1, after V lost 3 bases and J lost 3 bases. The CDR3 is made up of 14 amino acids. The CDR3 DNA follows: TGTGCTAGTGGTTTAAGCGGGAGGACAGATACGCAGTATTTT. Encoded protein: CASGLSGRTDTQYF.

The chain carries TRBV5-4 and TRBJ2-5; 10 nucleotides match TRBD1. This CDR3 contains 15 residues. V dropped 2 bases and J dropped 5; count of bases not matched to a gene: 6. CDR1 and CDR2 (germline): SGHNT, YYREEE (reference sequence). The CDR3 sequence is CASSFDRGLQETQYF. The CDR3 nucleotides are TGTGCCAGCAGCTTCGACAGGGGGCTCCAGGAGACCCAGTACTTC.

This chain links TRBV27 with TRBJ1-3, with no clear D. The V and J ends lost 2 bases and 1 base respectively, with 15 bases between them. The CDR3 spans 17 residues. Per the germline V gene, CDR1 is MNHEY and CDR2 is SMNVEV (reference sequence). The CDR3 reads CASSLSWIRGSGNTIYF. The CDR3 DNA reads TGTGCCAGCAGTTTAAGTTGGATCCGGGGATCTGGAAACACCATATATTTT.

The chain uses TRBV18 and TRBJ2-1; 8 positions agree with TRBD2. V lost 7 bases to trimming and J lost 6 bases; unmatched junction nucleotides: 14. The CDR3 contains 16 residues. Germline CDR1 KGHSH, CDR2 LQKENI. CDR3 sequence reads: CASCLNPIAGFNEQFF. The CDR3 DNA follows: TGTGCCAGCTGTCTCAATCCGATAGCGGGATTCAATGAGCAGTTCTTC.

The chain is built from TRBV18 and TRBJ2-7, with 9 bases matching TRBD1. The trim removed 1 base at V and 2 bases at J, leaving 9 bases unmatched. Germline V lookup: CDR1 KGHSH, CDR2 LQKENI. This CDR3 has 17 amino acids. The CDR3 protein is CASSPLPGQGRTYEQYF. CDR3 DNA sequence: TGTGCCAGCTCACCACTTCCGGGACAGGGAAGAACCTACGAGCAGTACTTC. Using reference TRBV18 and TRBJ2-7 for the parts outside the CDR3, the full variable domain is NAGVMQNPRHLVRRRGQEARLRCSPMKGHSHVYWYRQLPEEGLKFMVYLQKENIIDESGMPKERFSAEFPKEGPSILRIQQVVRGDSAAYFCASSPLPGQGRTYEQYFGPGTRLTVT.

The rearrangement joins TRBV7-9 to TRBJ2-7; a weak D match, TRBD1 (6 bases). The CDR3 is made up of 13 amino acids. Trimming removed 5 bases at V and 2 bases at J, with 10 bases between. CDR1 SEHNR and CDR2 FQNEAQ come from the germline V gene (reference sequence). CDR3 DNA: TGTGCCAGCAGCCCACAGGGTCCCTACGAGCAGTACTTC. Translated: CASSPQGPYEQYF.

The chain employs TRBV5-1 and TRBJ2-1; 15 bases fit TRBD2. This CDR3 has 19 residues. In germline, CDR1 is SGHRS, CDR2 YFSETQ. Trimming took 4 bases from V and 7 from J; bases not matched to a gene: 15. CDR3: CASSPGTSGGTPQSNEQFF. The DNA for the CDR3 is TGCGCCAGCAGCCCGGGGACTAGCGGGGGGACCCCCCAATCGAATGAGCAGTTCTTC.

This sequence joins TRBV18 and TRBJ1-1; weak D call: TRBD1 (6 bases). CDR3 length: 14 residues. The V gene lost 2 bases and the J gene lost 4 bases, with 11 bases spanning the gap. Per the germline V gene, CDR1 is KGHSH and CDR2 is LQKENI. CDR3 nucleotides: TGTGCCAGCTCACCAGTTACAGGGACCACTGAAGCTTTCTTT. It translates to CASSPVTGTTEAFF.

V gene TRBV2 combines with J gene TRBJ2-3; maybe TRBD1 (5 bases). Trimming removed 6 bases from V and 1 base from J, with 17 bases in between. From germline, CDR1 is SNHLY and CDR2 FYNNEI. There are 16 residues in the CDR3. The CDR3 DNA reads TGTGCCAGCAGACCCCCGAACAGGTTGCGCACAGATACGCAGTATTTT. Translated, it gives CASRPPNRLRTDTQYF.

This clone has a handful of counts. The junction differs from germline at one of its ends, possibly a read error. V gene TRBV28 combines with J gene TRBJ2-7, with TRBD2 matching over 10 bases. CDR1 MDHEN and CDR2 SYDVKM come from the germline V gene. The CDR3 extends over 16 amino acids. Here the CDR3 DNA reads TGTGCCAGCAGATTATCCGGACTAGCGGTTCACTACGAGCAGTACTTC. It is translated as CASRLSGLAVHYEQYF. The full variable domain, its missing parts supplied by reference TRBV28 and TRBJ2-7, is DVKVTQSSRYLVKRTGEKVFLECVQDMDHENMFWYRQDPGLGLRLIYFSYDVKMKEKGDIPEGYSVSREKKERFSLILESASTNQTSMYLCASRLSGLAVHYEQYFGPGTRLTVT.

This clone was seen once. The J gene is TRBJ2-7, the V gene TRBV5-1, with TRBD2 as a possible D gene (6 bases). The germline gives CDR1 SGHRS, CDR2 YFSETQ. The CDR3 has 13 amino acids. V was clipped by 3 bases and J by 4 bases, with 11 bases between them. In nucleotides, the CDR3 is TGCGCCAGCAGCTCGGGACTGGGGTACGAGCAGTACTTC. The encoded protein is CASSSGLGYEQYF.

The J gene is TRBJ2-2, the V gene TRBV5-1; TRBD1 matches 7 bases. Germline CDR1 reads SGHRS; CDR2 reads YFSETQ. Trimming at V came to 3 bases and at J to 5 bases, leaving 10 bases not matched to a gene. The CDR3 loop spans 16 amino acids. CDR3 sequence reads: CASSSIPGTETGELFF. CDR3 in DNA: TGCGCCAGCAGCTCTATACCCGGGACAGAAACCGGGGAGCTGTTTTTT.

This chain joins TRBV3-1 (or the pseudogene TRBV3-2) and TRBJ2-1, with D perhaps matching TRBD2 (6 bases). The CDR3 is made up of 16 amino acids. Trimming took off 3 bases at V and 0 bases at J, with 12 bases between the two ends. Germline CDR1 is LGHDT and CDR2 is YNNKEL (reference sequence). DNA for the CDR3: TGTGCCAGCAGCCAGTACGGGGAGGTCTCCTACAATGAGCAGTTCTTC. This sequence encodes CASSQYGEVSYNEQFF.

The genes are TRBV28 and TRBJ1-6; D unresolved. The CDR3 consists of 14 residues. V was pared by 3 bases and J by 11 bases, with 14 bases between. Germline V gene lookup returns CDR1 MDHEN and CDR2 SYDVKM. CDR3 sequence (DNA): TGTGCCAGCAGTTTGTCTGGGTCGCAGGCACCCCTCCACTTT. Its protein product is CASSLSGSQAPLHF.

The J gene is TRBJ1-5, the V gene TRBV7-2; 7 bases line up with TRBD1. The CDR3 is 13 amino acids. V lost 6 bases, J lost 7 bases, and 6 bases stayed unmatched. Germline V gene sequence: CDR1 SGHTA, CDR2 FQGNSA. The CDR3 sequence is CASRETGNQPQHF. For the CDR3, the DNA is TGTGCCAGCAGGGAGACAGGGAACCAGCCCCAGCATTTT.

The chain combines TRBV19 with TRBJ2-3; 8 bases are shared with TRBD2. The CDR3 extends over 16 amino acids. Germline trimming cut 4 bases from V and 4 bases from J; bases unmatched to any gene: 10. Germline V lookup: CDR1 LNHDA, CDR2 SQIVND (reference sequence). The CDR3 bases are TGTGCCAGTAGTAGTTATGGAGCGGGAGCGGCAGATACGCAGTATTTT. This codes for CASSSYGAGAADTQYF.

This chain joins TRBV25-1 and TRBJ2-5; D is possibly TRBD2 (6 bases). V lost 6 bases to trimming and J lost 7 bases, with 15 bases between them. The CDR3 contains 13 residues. Germline V gene sequence: CDR1 MGHDK, CDR2 SYGVNS. The CDR3 DNA reads as TGTGCCAGCAGGCGGGACTCAGCGGGGACCCAGTACTTC. Its protein is CASRRDSAGTQYF.

This rearrangement joins TRBV12-3 or TRBV12-4 to TRBJ1-6; D ambiguous. This CDR3 comprises 12 residues. Trimming shortened V by 6 bases and J by 5 bases, and 5 bases separated the two germline ends. The CDR3 region is CASRSNNSPLHF. For the CDR3, the DNA is TGTGCCAGCAGGTCCAATAATTCACCCCTCCACTTT.

V usage is TRBV3-1 (or the pseudogene TRBV3-2) and J usage is TRBJ2-2; tentative D call: TRBD2 (5 bases). This CDR3 region has 14 residues. Germline-derived CDR1 and CDR2 are LGHDT and YNNKEL (reference sequence). V lost 3 bases and J lost 2, with 7 bases in between. Written as DNA, the CDR3 is TGTGCCAGCAGCCACCGGGGAAACACCGGGGAGCTGTTTTTT. Translating gives CASSHRGNTGELFF.

The V and J genes are TRBV19 and TRBJ1-2; D unresolved. The CDR3 runs 15 residues. V was shortened by 5 bases and J by 5 bases, with 18 bases between the two germline ends. CDR1 and CDR2 from the germline V gene are LNHDA and SQIVND (reference sequence). CDR3 bases: TGTGCCAGTAGTCCCAGTTGGCGGGTAGGATATGGCTACACCTTC. Translation: CASSPSWRVGYGYTF.

The rearrangement uses TRBV7-3 and TRBJ2-1, with 12 nucleotides matching TRBD2. Germline V gene lookup returns CDR1 SGHTA and CDR2 FQGTGA. The CDR3 contains 14 residues. V gave up 6 bases and J gave up 7 bases; unmatched junction bases: 4. DNA of the CDR3: TGTGCCAGCAGTCCTAGCGGGGGGGCAAATGAGCAGTTCTTC. Protein sequence: CASSPSGGANEQFF.

This chain connects TRBV2 to TRBJ2-2; 13 bases match TRBD2. Trimming removed 6 bases from V and 7 bases from J; junction bases left unmatched: 5. The CDR3 has 15 amino acids. Germline CDR1 is SNHLY and CDR2 is FYNNEI. CDR3 in DNA: TGTGCCAGCAGCGACGGACTAGCGGGAGACGGGGAGCTGTTTTTT. Translating gives CASSDGLAGDGELFF.

V usage is TRBV30 and J usage is TRBJ1-4; D gene ambiguous. CDR3 length equals 16 residues. Per the germline V gene, CDR1 is GTSNPN and CDR2 is SVGIG (reference sequence). Trimming removed 0 bases from V and 1 base from J, with 12 bases in between. CDR3 in amino acids: CAWSVHRSGTNEKLFF. In DNA form, the CDR3 reads TGTGCCTGGAGTGTACACCGGTCGGGAACTAATGAAAAACTGTTTTTT.

The chain employs TRBV7-5 and TRBJ1-4; the table's D call, TRBD1, was not checked against the DNA. TRBV7-5 is tagged as a pseudogene. CDR3 length equals 16 residues. The CDR3: CARSFKSGQLNEKLFF. CDR3 nucleotide sequence: TGTGCCAGAAGCTTCAAGTCCGGACAGTTAAATGAAAAACTGTTTTTT.

This clone has a single count. The rearrangement joins TRBV25-1 to TRBJ2-2, with D tentatively TRBD1 (6 bases). The V and J ends lost 4 bases and 2 bases respectively, with 8 bases between them. The CDR3 length is 14 residues. From germline, CDR1 is MGHDK and CDR2 SYGVNS. The CDR3, as DNA: TGTGCCAGCAGTGGGGACACAAACACCGGGGAGCTGTTTTTT. It yields the protein CASSGDTNTGELFF.